This T cell receptor beta chain was recovered during a study of T-cell reconstitution after alpha-beta-depleted transplantation in children. A TCRbeta library incorporating unique molecular identifiers was prepared. TCRdb recomputed calls from the PCR reads with MiXCR, one row per CDR3 protein. The data show 98,000 or so distinct CDR3 sequences, 23% seen once. This clonotype was observed a few times. Antigen: not known. Study results and limitations: Newly made T cells mostly supplied T-cell counts and diversity one year after transplant. At day 60, the high TCRbeta diversity found in some patients originated from recipient T cells and thymic progenitors that had survived. Expanded graft clones numbering several hundred reportedly gave rise to alpha-beta T cells about two months after transplant.

This clonotype was sampled from a boy aged 2 to 9 with acute lymphoblastic leukemia, due to receive a stem cell transplant. Sequenced here: PBMCs, sampled before TCRalphabeta/CD19-depleted stem cell transplant.

The CDR3 loop is CASSPGPAGGGEQFF. The CDR3 nucleotides read TGTGCCAGCAGCCCCGGCCCAGCCGGAGGGGGTGAGCAGTTCTTC. The rearrangement joins TRBV11-3 to TRBJ2-1, with D perhaps TRBD1 or TRBD2 (6 bases each). The CDR3 covers 15 residues. Germline-derived CDR1 and CDR2 are SGHNT and YENEEA. Trimming removed 5 bases from V and 9 bases from J, with 20 bases in between.